These 30 T cell receptor beta chains were sequenced from one sample in a study of graft-versus-host responses after intestinal transplantation. No cognate antigen is known for these TCRs. Assay used: immunoSEQ multiplex PCR; TCRdb lists only in-frame clones, some missing. The sample records 100,000 or so clones, 92% being singletons. The sequencing here drew on unstimulated CD4+ T cells sorted from spleen or lymph node cells, taken before intestinal transplant. The origin of the receptors is a human donor who received an intestinal transplant.

The chain joins TRBV4-2 to TRBJ2-1; TRBD2 agrees at 7 bases. V dropped 1 base and J dropped 6; count of bases not matched to a gene: 9. The CDR3 is 16 residues long. The germline V gene encodes CDR1 LGHNA and CDR2 YNFKEQ. CDR3 residues: CASSQAAGVRSNEQFF. The DNA for the CDR3 is TGTGCCAGCAGCCAAGCGGCGGGAGTTAGAAGCAATGAGCAGTTCTTC.

The rearrangement joins TRBV7-2 to TRBJ2-3; D is ambiguous. This CDR3 comprises 12 residues. Germline CDR1 reads SGHTA; CDR2 reads FQGNSA. Trimming removed 5 bases at V and 0 bases at J, with 3 bases between. The CDR3 DNA reads as TGTGCCAGCAGCCAAAGCACAGATACGCAGTATTTT. Translation: CASSQSTDTQYF.

The V gene is TRBV6-1, the J gene TRBJ1-1, with 7 bases lining up with TRBD1. The ends lost 4 bases at V and 5 bases at J; junction bases unmatched: 7. Germline loops: CDR1 MNHNS, CDR2 SASEGT. The CDR3 sequence is 14 residues long. The CDR3 here is CASSARGPWTEAFF. DNA for the CDR3: TGTGCCAGCAGTGCGAGGGGGCCGTGGACTGAAGCTTTCTTT.

The chain joins TRBV27 to TRBJ2-5; 12 nucleotides match TRBD2. The germline V gene encodes CDR1 MNHEY and CDR2 SMNVEV (reference sequence). The length of the CDR3 is 15 residues. After removal of 2 bases from V and 6 bases from J, the junction contained 4 bases not matched to a gene. CDR3: CASSLLAGGQKTQYF. CDR3 DNA sequence: TGTGCCAGCAGTTTACTAGCGGGGGGGCAGAAGACCCAGTACTTC.

This chain uses TRBV5-1 with TRBJ2-1, with TRBD2 matching 10 bases. This CDR3 is 15 amino acids long. Per germline, CDR1 SGHRS and CDR2 YFSETQ. V lost 1 base and J lost 5; bases outside the gene matches: 3. CDR3 coding DNA: TGCGCCAGCAGCTTGCTAGCGGGGGCGGACAATGAGCAGTTCTTC. This sequence encodes CASSLLAGADNEQFF.

The rearrangement uses TRBV11-2 and TRBJ2-5; perhaps TRBD1 as D (6 bases). The J call may be incorrect, as the DNA end agrees better with TRBJ2-7. This CDR3 has 16 residues. Germline V gives CDR1 SGHAT, CDR2 FQNNGV. CDR3 sequence (DNA): TGTGCCAGCAGCTTAGAGAGGGGGTTAGCTTTCTACGAGCAGTACTTC. Protein sequence: CASSLERGLAFYEQYF.

The chain uses TRBV19 and TRBJ2-3; 7 bases fit TRBD2. The CDR3 extends over 15 amino acids. Germline CDR1 LNHDA, CDR2 SQIVND (reference sequence). V gave up 2 bases and J gave up 2 bases; unmatched junction bases: 4. The CDR3 bases are TGTGCCAGTAGTATATCCGGGAGGTACACAGATACGCAGTATTTT. Amino acid sequence: CASSISGRYTDTQYF.

This clone has only one observation. This chain connects TRBV1 to TRBJ2-5; the table's D call, TRBD2, has no DNA check behind it. TRBV1 is a pseudogene segment. The length of the CDR3 is 17 residues. The CDR3 DNA reads as TGCACCAGCAGCCAGAGTCAAGCGGGGGACTACCAAGAGACCCAGTACTTC. Translating gives CTSSQSQAGDYQETQYF.

The rearrangement links TRBV6-1 to TRBJ1-6; D is ambiguous. Germline assignment: CDR1 MNHNS and CDR2 SASEGT. Deletions cut 4 bases from V and 4 bases from J, with 8 bases between. This CDR3 has 14 amino acids. The CDR3 DNA is TGTGCCAGCAGTGCTGGGCCTTATAATTCACCCCTCCACTTT. Translating it yields CASSAGPYNSPLHF.

The rearrangement links TRBV5-4 to TRBJ2-5, with 15 bases aligning to TRBD2. V dropped 7 bases and J dropped 4; count of bases not matched to a gene: 11. Germline values: CDR1 SGHNT, CDR2 YYREEE (reference sequence). The CDR3 spans 17 residues. The CDR3 nucleotides read TGTGCCAGCGAGAATGGACTAGCGGGGGGGCGCGGAGAGACCCAGTACTTC. This encodes CASENGLAGGRGETQYF.

This chain connects TRBV19 to TRBJ1-6; D is uncertain. Germline values: CDR1 LNHDA, CDR2 SQIVND (reference sequence). This CDR3 contains 15 residues. Trimming shortened V by 3 bases and J by 3 bases, and 9 bases separated the two germline ends. CDR3 in amino acids: CASSIGGNYNSPLHF. Written as DNA, the CDR3 is TGTGCCAGTAGTATTGGCGGTAACTATAATTCACCCCTCCACTTT.

This chain uses TRBV7-2 with TRBJ2-1; the match to TRBD2 covers 9 bases. Germline V gene sequence: CDR1 SGHTA, CDR2 FQGNSA. With 1 base clipped from V and 14 bases from J, the junction kept 9 bases outside the gene matches. The CDR3 has 14 amino acids. For the CDR3, the DNA is TGTGCCAGCAGCTTAGTTGGCCTAGCGGGGAGGGAGTTCTTC. This sequence encodes CASSLVGLAGREFF. Full variable domain (rest looked up from reference TRBV7-2 and TRBJ2-1): GAGVSQSPSNKVTEKGKDVELRCDPISGHTALYWYRQSLGQGLEFLIYFQGNSAPDKSGLPSDRFSAERTGGSVSTLTIQRTQQEDSAVYLCASSLVGLAGREFFGPGTRLTVL.

The V and J genes are TRBV28 and TRBJ2-1; 10 bases match TRBD1. V shed 6 bases and J 4 bases; nucleotides not matched to a gene: 6. CDR3 length equals 15 residues. The V gene's germline CDR1 is MDHEN and CDR2 SYDVKM. Here the CDR3 DNA reads TGTGCCAGCAGGACCGGGACAGGGGAATACAATGAGCAGTTCTTC. It specifies CASRTGTGEYNEQFF.

The chain is built from TRBV4-1 and TRBJ1-5; D is ambiguous. CDR3 length: 15 residues. CDR1 and CDR2 (germline): MGHRA, YSYEKL. V gave up 1 base and J gave up 6 bases, with 13 bases separating them. The CDR3 DNA reads TGCGCCAGCAGCCAAGGCATTCAGGCGGGTCAGCCCCAGCATTTT. Its translation: CASSQGIQAGQPQHF.

This rearrangement joins TRBV6-1 to TRBJ1-2; TRBD1 is a possible D gene (6 bases). Germline CDR1 MNHNS, CDR2 SASEGT. V shed 6 bases and J shed 4 bases, with 12 bases lying between them. The CDR3 is made up of 13 amino acids. The CDR3 reads CASSRTDTYGYTF. The CDR3 bases are TGTGCCAGCAGCCGGACAGATACCTATGGCTACACCTTC.

The chain has TRBV29-1 and TRBJ2-2; 10 bases map to TRBD2. The ends lost 6 bases at V and 1 base at J; junction bases unmatched: 5. Germline V gene data show CDR1 as SQVTM and CDR2 as ANQGSEA. This CDR3 spans 15 amino acids. The CDR3 loop is CSVGVAGGNTGELFF. The CDR3, as DNA: TGCAGCGTCGGGGTAGCGGGAGGGAACACCGGGGAGCTGTTTTTT.

V is TRBV27 and J is TRBJ2-2; 12 positions match TRBD2. The V and J ends lost 0 bases and 8 bases, in that order; junction bases with no gene match: 4. The CDR3 has 16 amino acids. CDR1 is MNHEY and CDR2 is SMNVEV in the germline V gene (reference sequence). The chain's CDR3 is CASSLSWTSGMGELFF. The CDR3 bases are TGTGCCAGCAGTTTATCCTGGACTAGCGGGATGGGGGAGCTGTTTTTT.

This clone came up once. The chain uses TRBV12-5 and TRBJ1-2; no firm D call. The germline CDR1 and CDR2 sequences are LGHNT and FRNRAP. CDR3 length equals 12 residues. The germline V and J ends were trimmed by 4 bases and 8 bases, with 11 bases remaining between them. The CDR3 region is CASGSPTYGYTF. The CDR3 DNA reads as TGTGCTAGTGGTTCCCCGACTTACGGCTACACCTTC.

The genes are TRBV7-3 and TRBJ1-2, with 7 bases fitting TRBD1. Trimming at V came to 5 bases and at J to 7 bases, leaving 7 bases not matched to a gene. CDR3 length: 13 residues. CDR1 is SGHTA and CDR2 is FQGTGA in the germline V gene. CDR3 bases: TGTGCCAGCAGCCCTAATACAGGGGTTGGCTACACCTTC. This codes for CASSPNTGVGYTF.

The V gene is TRBV19, the J gene TRBJ2-3; D might be TRBD2 (5 bases). Germline CDR1 LNHDA, CDR2 SQIVND (reference sequence). The CDR3 is 13 amino acids. Trimming removed 2 bases from V and 5 bases from J, with 8 bases in between. Here the CDR3 DNA reads TGTGCCAGTAGTATAAACAGCGGAGATACGCAGTATTTT. Protein: CASSINSGDTQYF.

The rearrangement joins TRBV7-9 to TRBJ1-2, with 9 positions matching TRBD1. Trimming cost V 3 bases and J 4 bases; bases outside gene matches: 6. Germline V gene sequence: CDR1 SEHNR, CDR2 FQNEAQ (reference sequence). This CDR3 has 15 residues. This CDR3 is CASSFGDREIYGYTF. CDR3 coding DNA: TGTGCCAGCAGCTTCGGGGACAGGGAGATCTATGGCTACACCTTC.

This clone was seen only once. The chain has TRBV6-1 and TRBJ2-1; TRBD2 aligns across 10 bases. CDR1 and CDR2 from the germline V gene are MNHNS and SASEGT. V lost 1 base to trimming and J lost 9 bases; unmatched junction nucleotides: 12. The CDR3 contains 17 residues. CDR3 bases: TGTGCCAGCAGTGAAGTCGCTCGGCTAGCGGGAGTCCTTGAGCAGTTCTTC. This sequence encodes CASSEVARLAGVLEQFF.

The chain has TRBV5-1 and TRBJ2-3; TRBD2 aligns across 7 bases. Per germline, CDR1 SGHRS and CDR2 YFSETQ. V shed 3 bases, J shed 1 base, and the junction held 5 bases outside the gene matches. The CDR3 has 15 amino acids. This CDR3 is CASSWGGTRTDTQYF. The CDR3 DNA sequence: TGCGCCAGCAGCTGGGGGGGGACCCGCACAGATACGCAGTATTTT.

The sample holds one count of this clone. The gene calls are TRBV10-3 and TRBJ2-1; the D is unclear. V dropped 3 bases and J dropped 0 bases, with 12 bases sitting between them. Germline values: CDR1 ENHRY, CDR2 SYGVKD. This CDR3 region has 16 residues. The CDR3 DNA reads TGTGCCATCAGTGAACTTGCAGCTAGCTCCTACAATGAGCAGTTCTTC. Its protein product is CAISELAASSYNEQFF.

This chain uses TRBV11-2 with TRBJ2-7; 8 bases map to TRBD1. V was clipped by 8 bases and J by 4 bases; unmatched bases: 10. Germline V gene sequence: CDR1 SGHAT, CDR2 FQNNGV. The CDR3 runs 14 residues. The CDR3 loop is CASEGGQGFYEQYF. The CDR3 DNA reads as TGTGCCAGCGAGGGAGGACAGGGCTTTTACGAGCAGTACTTC.

V is TRBV11-2 and J is TRBJ2-7; D gene unclear. Trimming removed 5 bases at V and 0 bases at J, with 5 bases between. CDR1 is SGHAT, CDR2 FQNNGV, per germline. The CDR3 consists of 12 residues. The CDR3 is CASSLSSYEQYF. The CDR3 nucleotides are TGTGCCAGCAGCCTAAGCTCCTACGAGCAGTACTTC.

This rearrangement joins TRBV19 to TRBJ1-1; D is uncertain. The CDR3 length is 14 residues. Per the germline V gene, CDR1 is LNHDA and CDR2 is SQIVND (reference sequence). The V end was cut by 3 bases, the J end by 1 base, with 9 bases between. DNA for the CDR3: TGTGCCAGTAGTATCTGGCAGAAGAACACTGAAGCTTTCTTT. Encoded protein: CASSIWQKNTEAFF.

This clone was detected once. The CDR3 DNA is TGTGCCAGCAGCTTACTGTACCTGGGACAGCAAGAGACCCAGTACTTC. Residues: CASSLLYLGQQETQYF. V is TRBV13 and J is TRBJ2-5, with 7 bases identical to TRBD1. Trimming cost V 2 bases and J 2 bases; bases outside gene matches: 8. Looked up from germline, CDR1 is PRHDT and CDR2 is FYEKMQ (reference sequence). This CDR3 is built from 16 residues.

The chain is built from TRBV18 and TRBJ1-5; 10 bases line up with TRBD1. The CDR3 sequence is 15 residues long. Germline-derived CDR1 and CDR2 are KGHSH and LQKENI. The J segment lost 9 bases and the V segment lost 4 bases, leaving 9 bases of the junction unmatched. CDR3 nucleotide sequence: TGTGCCAGCTCACAACAATCGGGACAGGGGTGGCCCCAGCATTTT. This translates into CASSQQSGQGWPQHF.

The chain joins TRBV7-2 to TRBJ2-3; 8 bases fit TRBD1. V shed 5 bases and J 2 bases; nucleotides not matched to a gene: 6. The V gene's germline CDR1 is SGHTA and CDR2 FQGNSA. The CDR3 is 15 amino acids. The CDR3 region is CASSLQTGDTDTQYF. The CDR3 DNA reads as TGTGCCAGCAGCCTTCAGACAGGGGACACAGATACGCAGTATTTT.